The rows below give T cell receptor beta chains drawn from one sample of a study of control samples from healthy donors and cancer patients. Sequenced by immunoSEQ multiplex PCR; TCRdb stores in-frame clones only, minus some. Found here are around 250,000 clones, approximately 80% of them singletons; the top ten hold about 14%. Sequenced sample: PBMCs. The source of these receptors is an older woman with lung cancer. Each CDR3 is given with its conserved first and last residue. For some rows the clone size is stated as once, few or many, or as a class when expanded; others skip it.

abundance	v_gene	j_gene	CDR3aa
-	TRBV29-1	TRBJ2-3	CSVDAQVTDTQYF
-	TRBV12-3/TRBV12-4	TRBJ2-5	CASSPGPIETQYF
once	TRBV30	TRBJ2-2	CAWRLAGASNTGELFF
-	TRBV27	TRBJ2-3	CASSASSPYTQYF
-	TRBV21-1	TRBJ2-5	CASSKLAGEETQYF
-	TRBV6-5	TRBJ1-6	CASSYLDNSPLHF
-	TRBV29-1	TRBJ2-2	CSVPGLARNGELFF
-	TRBV7-2	TRBJ2-3	CASSPGTSTYTDTQYF
-	TRBV5-3	TRBJ2-2	CARSSGRGLNTGELFF
-	TRBV4-1	TRBJ2-7	CASSQDGGAGPTYEQYF
-	TRBV5-1	TRBJ2-3	CASSSGLAGVTDTQYF
-	TRBV28	TRBJ1-1	CASSSVGTGGTEAFF
few	TRBV4-1	TRBJ2-2	CASSQDRTALANTGELFF
-	TRBV30	TRBJ2-7	CAWGGQVTYEQYF
-	TRBV2	TRBJ1-6	CASSVGGARDSPLHF
-	TRBV7-2	TRBJ2-2	CASRPNRATGELFF
-	TRBV18	TRBJ1-1	CASSPGQGNTEAFF
-	TRBV20-1	TRBJ2-1	CSAWDTGAFF
-	TRBV9	TRBJ2-1	CASSVGAGHEYNEQFF
once	TRBV9	TRBJ2-5	CASSAPRGGRETQYF
-	TRBV5-4	TRBJ1-4	CASSRDRGNEKLFF
-	TRBV3-1/TRBV3-2	TRBJ2-3	CASSRGLAVVDTQYF
-	TRBV3-1/TRBV3-2	TRBJ2-4	CASGEFGGYIQYF
-	TRBV2	TRBJ2-7	CASSPGHPSSYEQYF
-	TRBV7-9	TRBJ2-2	CASRNATGLSVSGELFF
-	TRBV5-4	TRBJ1-3	CASSLDPGVPSSGNTIYF
-	TRBV5-1	TRBJ2-1	CASSLEPRDRGPGGNEQFF
-	TRBV7-9	TRBJ2-7	CASSSLGGSGEQYF
-	TRBV3-1/TRBV3-2	TRBJ2-7	CASSQPHHSSTLGRAPEQYF
-	TRBV9	TRBJ1-1	CASSVEGVLGTEAFF
-	TRBV18	TRBJ1-1	CASSPSDRGVEAFF
-	TRBV7-3	TRBJ2-2	CASSPPGTSGGAGELFF
-	TRBV5-1	TRBJ1-2	CASSDQGDVSGYTF
once	TRBV3-1/TRBV3-2	TRBJ2-4	CASSRQGTKNIQYF
-	TRBV3-1/TRBV3-2	TRBJ2-5	CASSQVGFQETQYF
-	TRBV7-9	TRBJ2-7	CASSLGLAGGISYEQYF
-	TRBV19	TRBJ2-7	CASSIGAGGREQYF
-	TRBV7-2	TRBJ1-6	CASSLGDVPLHF
-	TRBV7-3	TRBJ1-5	CASSLTMGNQPQHF
-	TRBV9	TRBJ1-1	CASSRDTSNTEAFF
-	TRBV7-9	TRBJ2-2	CASSLVGPSGELFF
-	TRBV5-5	TRBJ2-5	CASSLALGETQYF